This paragraph reports one TCR beta chain. The antigen is unknown. The data were taken from a study of T cell responses to AZD1222 COVID-19 vaccine. Clones were read by immunoSEQ multiplex PCR, and TCRdb kept only the in-frame ones, dropping some. The sample has some 160,000 clones; roughly 88% are singletons. General study results and limits: Repertoire samples came only from after the peak T cell response.

V lost 6 bases to trimming and J lost 2 bases, with 11 bases between them. The CDR3 has 13 amino acids. In germline, CDR1 is MNHEY, CDR2 SVGAGI. This sequence joins TRBV6-5 and TRBJ2-7; D is unresolved. The source material was peripheral blood, sampled 28 days after the second AZD1222 dose. This clonotype was obtained from an adult who received the AZD1222 COVID-19 vaccine. As DNA, the CDR3 is TGTGCCAGCAGGATGGGTACCACCTACGAGCAGTACTTC. As protein: CASRMGTTYEQYF.